The 9 T cell receptor beta chains below all came from one sample that was sequenced in a study of monozygotic twins with inflammatory bowel disease (dated by TCRdb to 2018 to 2020). Library preparation employed 5' RACE. Sequencer: Illumina HiSeq 2500. Based on TCRdb reprocessing of the reads, there is one entry per CDR3 protein sequence, and DNA is missing. This sample's listing comprises a few hundred thousand distinct CDR3 sequences. Under 3% of the sample rests with the top ten. Sequencing was carried out using blood. These receptors originate from a human donor with ulcerative colitis or Crohn's disease, or a healthy co-twin of an affected twin (not recorded which).

The gene calls are TRBV5-4 and TRBJ2-2; absent DNA, TCRdb's TRBD1 call cannot be checked. Germline CDR1 and CDR2: SGHNT and YYREEE (reference sequence). The CDR3 is 14 residues long. CDR3 region: CASSGGQNTGELFF. Supplemented by reference TRBV5-4 and TRBJ2-2, the full variable domain reads ETGVTQSPTHLIKTRGQQVTLRCSSQSGHNTVSWYQQALGQGPQFIFQYYREEENGRGNFPPRFSGLQFPNYSSELNVNALELDDSALYLCASSGGQNTGELFFGEGSRLTVL.

The rearrangement links TRBV20-1 to TRBJ2-7; TCRdb proposes TRBD1, but this gene call is untestable without DNA. CDR3 length: 14 residues. Germline V gene data show CDR1 as DFQATT and CDR2 as SNEGSKA (reference sequence). CDR3 sequence: CSARRGQGAGEQYF.

This chain uses TRBV20-1 with TRBJ1-5; lacking DNA, the TRBD1 call made by TCRdb goes unchecked. The CDR3 has 13 amino acids. Germline loops: CDR1 DFQATT, CDR2 SNEGSKA (reference sequence). The CDR3 reads CSAKGGPNQPQHF.

This sequence joins TRBV27 and TRBJ2-1. This CDR3 is 14 amino acids long. Germline V gives CDR1 MNHEY, CDR2 SMNVEV (reference sequence). CDR3: CASGTQDYYNEQFF.

This rearrangement joins TRBV28 to TRBJ2-5; without DNA, the TCRdb call of TRBD1 cannot be checked. The CDR3 runs to 14 residues. Germline V CDR1 and CDR2: MDHEN, SYDVKM. This CDR3 reads CASSGDRTQETQYF.

The J gene is TRBJ1-2, the V gene TRBV20-1. Germline assignment: CDR1 DFQATT and CDR2 SNEGSKA (reference sequence). The CDR3 runs to 12 residues. CDR3 sequence: CSARDGISGYTF.

This chain links TRBV7-2 with TRBJ2-2; TCRdb's D call, TRBD2, is unchecked because there is no DNA. Germline-derived CDR1 and CDR2 are SGHTA and FQGNSA. The CDR3 is 17 residues long. CDR3 amino acids: CASSLAGGGVIAGELFF.

This chain joins TRBV20-1 and TRBJ2-3; TCRdb's D call of TRBD2 is untestable without DNA. CDR3 length: 12 residues. Per the germline V gene, CDR1 is DFQATT and CDR2 is SNEGSKA (reference sequence). This chain's CDR3 is CSASREADTQYF.

The CDR3 here is CASSFHRGTNEKLFF. The chain couples TRBV7-9 to TRBJ1-4; TCRdb's assignment of TRBD1 cannot be checked, as there is no DNA. The CDR3 length is 15 residues. Per the germline V gene, CDR1 is SEHNR and CDR2 is FQNEAQ (reference sequence).